Described below is a single TCR beta chain sequence and its context. Antigen specificity is unknown. An end of the junction does not agree with germline; a read error may underlie this. The source material, RNA transcripts, was used to amplify TCR beta CDR3 regions. TCR CDR3 regions were first amplified by RT-PCR with HTBI primers. TCRdb re-derived calls from the multiplex PCR reads in MiXCR, one entry per CDR3 protein. The data contain 450,000 to 650,000 distinct CDR3 sequences, approximately 14% of them singletons. This entry belongs to a study of T cells in Graves' hyperthyroidism and ophthalmopathy. The study, taken as a whole, reports: Within blood appeared most thyroid clonotypes that had expanded above 0.001. Ophthalmopathy got predicted by the model a median around six months before its onset.

Researchers barred patients who had uncontrolled infection, other autoimmune disease, pregnancy or lactation. Orbital computed tomography and thyroid ultrasound, together with serum TRAb and thyroxine and clinical symptoms, were used for diagnoses. What was sequenced was blood. This sequence was found in a woman younger than 30 with Graves' ophthalmopathy.

For the CDR3, the DNA is TGCGCCAGCAGGCTCCCGGGACAGGCTGGTCAGCCCCAGCATTTT. It encodes CASRLPGQAGQPQHF. The rearrangement joins TRBV27 to TRBJ1-5, with 8 bases fitting TRBD1. Germline CDR1 is MNHEY and CDR2 is SMNVEV (reference sequence). The CDR3 length is 15 residues.